Listed below are T cell receptor beta chains from one sample, sequenced in a study of shared clonotypes between healthy human individuals. TCRdb keeps only in-frame clones here, not all; method: immunoSEQ multiplex PCR. Here the sample spans under 1,100,000 clones, 78% being singletons. Specimen: memory CD4+ T cells from PBMCs. The source is a man aged 18-30 years in good health. Some clones in this sample may be carry-over from other donors' samples. CDR3s include the opening cysteine and the closing phenylalanine or tryptophan. The order of the fields is D gene, J gene, V gene, clone size, CDR3 protein, CDR3 DNA. D genes are given only for firm matches. Clone size, where shown, is once, few, many, or a class for clones that have expanded.

d_gene: .; j_gene: TRBJ2-5; v_gene: TRBV19; abundance: .; CDR3aa: CASSPGQTQETQYF; CDR3nt: TGTGCCAGTAGCCCGGGACAAACCCAAGAGACCCAGTACTTC
d_gene: .; j_gene: TRBJ1-5; v_gene: TRBV19; abundance: .; CDR3aa: CASTSLGFEKPQHF; CDR3nt: TGTGCCAGTACCTCATTGGGGTTTGAGAAGCCCCAGCATTTT
d_gene: .; j_gene: TRBJ2-1; v_gene: TRBV29-1; abundance: .; CDR3aa: CSVPNAGPSYNEQFF; CDR3nt: TGCAGCGTCCCTAATGCGGGCCCCTCCTACAATGAGCAGTTCTTC
d_gene: .; j_gene: TRBJ1-5; v_gene: TRBV7-9; abundance: many; CDR3aa: CASSVQGSNQPQHF; CDR3nt: TGTGCCAGCAGCGTACAGGGAAGCAATCAGCCCCAGCATTTT
d_gene: TRBD1; j_gene: TRBJ1-5; v_gene: TRBV19; abundance: once; CDR3aa: CASSKTGGNQPQHF; CDR3nt: TGTGCCAGTAGTAAGACAGGGGGCAATCAGCCCCAGCATTTT
d_gene: .; j_gene: TRBJ2-5; v_gene: TRBV7-2; abundance: .; CDR3aa: CASSRTGTLETQYF; CDR3nt: TGTGCCAGCAGCCGGACTGGAACCTTGGAGACCCAGTACTTC
d_gene: .; j_gene: TRBJ2-7; v_gene: TRBV4-1; abundance: .; CDR3aa: CASSQDRGGTPYEQYF; CDR3nt: TGCGCCAGCAGCCAAGATAGAGGCGGTACTCCCTACGAGCAGTACTTC
d_gene: .; j_gene: TRBJ2-2; v_gene: TRBV4-1; abundance: few; CDR3aa: CASSQDRILTGELFF; CDR3nt: TGCGCCAGCAGCCAAGATCGGATCCTCACCGGGGAGCTGTTTTTT
d_gene: TRBD1; j_gene: TRBJ1-1; v_gene: TRBV5-1; abundance: .; CDR3aa: CASSLQGVGTEAFF; CDR3nt: TGCGCCAGCAGCTTACAGGGGGTGGGCACTGAAGCTTTCTTT
d_gene: .; j_gene: TRBJ1-1; v_gene: TRBV7-2; abundance: once; CDR3aa: CASSISLNTEAFF; CDR3nt: TGTGCCAGCAGTATCTCCCTGAACACTGAAGCTTTCTTT
d_gene: TRBD2; j_gene: TRBJ2-7; v_gene: TRBV10-3; abundance: .; CDR3aa: CAISGGTSGTEQYF; CDR3nt: TGTGCCATCAGTGGGGGGACTAGCGGGACCGAGCAGTACTTC
d_gene: .; j_gene: TRBJ2-1; v_gene: TRBV7-9; abundance: .; CDR3aa: CASSLSTDYNEQFF; CDR3nt: TGTGCCAGCAGCTTAAGTACTGATTACAATGAGCAGTTCTTC
d_gene: .; j_gene: TRBJ1-2; v_gene: TRBV16; abundance: .; CDR3aa: CASSQYSQATNYGYTF; CDR3nt: TGTGCCAGCAGCCAATATTCGCAGGCTACTAACTATGGCTACACCTTC
d_gene: .; j_gene: TRBJ1-2; v_gene: TRBV6-5; abundance: .; CDR3aa: CASSRTGTLNYGYTF; CDR3nt: TGTGCCAGCAGCCGAACCGGGACCCTTAACTATGGCTACACCTTC
d_gene: TRBD1; j_gene: TRBJ2-7; v_gene: TRBV6-5; abundance: .; CDR3aa: CASSRTGTGGSEQYF; CDR3nt: TGTGCCAGCAGTAGAACCGGGACAGGGGGCAGCGAGCAGTACTTC
d_gene: TRBD1; j_gene: TRBJ1-1; v_gene: TRBV6-6; abundance: .; CDR3aa: CASSSTGVRNTEAFF; CDR3nt: TGTGCCAGCAGTTCTACAGGGGTAAGGAACACTGAAGCTTTCTTT
d_gene: TRBD2; j_gene: TRBJ2-3; v_gene: TRBV9; abundance: .; CDR3aa: CASSVGGLAGLNTQYF; CDR3nt: TGTGCCAGCAGCGTAGGGGGACTAGCGGGATTGAATACGCAGTATTTT
d_gene: TRBD1; j_gene: TRBJ2-7; v_gene: TRBV5-1; abundance: .; CDR3aa: CASWGTGTGGVEQYF; CDR3nt: TGCGCCAGCTGGGGGACCGGGACAGGAGGAGTGGAGCAGTACTTC
d_gene: .; j_gene: TRBJ2-6; v_gene: TRBV18; abundance: few; CDR3aa: CASSPTGTTGANVLTF; CDR3nt: TGTGCCAGCTCGCCTACAGGGACCACTGGGGCCAACGTCCTGACTTTC
d_gene: .; j_gene: TRBJ2-7; v_gene: TRBV4-2; abundance: .; CDR3aa: CASSQEWGGTSYEQYF; CDR3nt: TGTGCCAGCAGCCAAGAATGGGGGGGCACTAGCTACGAGCAGTACTTC
d_gene: TRBD1; j_gene: TRBJ2-3; v_gene: TRBV5-8; abundance: .; CDR3aa: CASSITGVSTDTQYF; CDR3nt: TGTGCCAGCAGCATCACAGGGGTTAGCACAGATACGCAGTATTTT
d_gene: .; j_gene: TRBJ1-5; v_gene: TRBV2; abundance: .; CDR3aa: CASTFQGTAQPQHF; CDR3nt: TGTGCCAGTACCTTCCAGGGGACGGCTCAGCCCCAGCATTTT
d_gene: TRBD2; j_gene: TRBJ2-7; v_gene: TRBV4-2; abundance: .; CDR3aa: CASSQNYAGDYEQYF; CDR3nt: TGTGCCAGCAGCCAAAACTATGCGGGAGACTACGAGCAGTACTTC
d_gene: .; j_gene: TRBJ1-2; v_gene: TRBV28; abundance: .; CDR3aa: CASSLVRGSNYGYTF; CDR3nt: TGTGCCAGCAGTTTGGTAAGAGGTTCAAACTATGGCTACACCTTC
d_gene: .; j_gene: TRBJ1-1; v_gene: TRBV10-3; abundance: .; CDR3aa: CAINRGKDTEAFF; CDR3nt: TGTGCCATCAATAGGGGGAAGGACACTGAAGCTTTCTTT
d_gene: TRBD1; j_gene: TRBJ2-7; v_gene: TRBV10-3; abundance: .; CDR3aa: CAISSGTGRNEQYF; CDR3nt: TGTGCCATCAGCTCCGGGACAGGGAGGAACGAGCAGTACTTC
d_gene: .; j_gene: TRBJ1-3; v_gene: TRBV4-1; abundance: .; CDR3aa: CASSLGNGNTIYF; CDR3nt: TGCGCCAGCAGCTTAGGGAACGGAAACACCATATATTTT
d_gene: .; j_gene: TRBJ2-7; v_gene: TRBV20-1; abundance: .; CDR3aa: CSAPKTGEQYF; CDR3nt: TGCAGTGCTCCCAAGACAGGCGAGCAGTACTTC